These T cell receptor beta chains were read from a single sample in a study of regulatory T cells in long-lasting Graves disease. TCRdb reanalysed the multiplex PCR reads using MiXCR and keeps one entry per CDR3 protein. The sample yields about 660,000 distinct CDR3 sequences, about 30% seen once. The sequencing used peripheral blood mononuclear cells (PBMCs), collected when the disease was refractory, from a patient treated with antithyroid drugs. The receptors shown here come from a female donor with Graves disease. CDR3s include the opening cysteine and the closing phenylalanine or tryptophan. D genes are given only for firm matches. Expanded clones get a size class; other rows say once, few or many, or leave the size out.

D,J,V,size,DNA,CDR3
TRBD1,TRBJ2-3,TRBV20-1,.,TGCAGTGCAAATTTCCGGGACAGGGGGTCAGATACGCAGTATTTT,CSANFRDRGSDTQYF
TRBD1,TRBJ1-2,TRBV9,.,TGTGCCAGCAGCGGGGACAGGTCGGCGTCTAACTATGGCTACACCTTC,CASSGDRSASNYGYTF
.,TRBJ1-1,TRBV5-8,.,TGTGCCAGCAGCCCCCTTAGTGGGGGGAAGAACACTGAAGCTTTCTTT,CASSPLSGGKNTEAFF
.,TRBJ2-2,TRBV29-1,.,TGCAGCGTGGGGCCCAAGGAGGGATCGAACACCGGGGAGCTGTTTTTT,CSVGPKEGSNTGELFF
TRBD2,TRBJ2-7,TRBV20-1,.,TGCAGTGCCCCGTTAGCGGGCCTAACTAGCGGGGCCTCCTACGAGCAGTACTTC,CSAPLAGLTSGASYEQYF
.,TRBJ2-5,TRBV30,.,TGTGCCTGGGTGGTGAGGCAAGAGACCCAGTACTTC,CAWVVRQETQYF
.,TRBJ2-7,TRBV29-1,.,TGCAGCGTTGAGGGCACAGGGTTCGGGGCCTACGAGCAGTACTTC,CSVEGTGFGAYEQYF
TRBD2,TRBJ2-1,TRBV30,.,TGTGCCTGGACTGCCGGGACTAGTATGCATGAGCAGTTCTTC,CAWTAGTSMHEQFF
.,TRBJ2-7,TRBV5-5,few,TGTGCCAGCAGCTTCTCCAGGTGGGATTCCTACGAGCAGTACTTC,CASSFSRWDSYEQYF
.,TRBJ2-2,TRBV19,.,TGTGCCAGTAGTATGAAGGGCAGGGGTAACACCGGGGAGCTGTTTTTT,CASSMKGRGNTGELFF
.,TRBJ2-5,TRBV20-1,.,TGCAGTGCCCCCCTGGGGGGCAATGATGGGACCCAGTACTTC,CSAPLGGNDGTQYF
TRBD1,TRBJ2-1,TRBV2,.,TGTGCCAGCAGTAGCGGACAGGGGGGCTACAATGAGCAGTTCTTC,CASSSGQGGYNEQFF
TRBD2,TRBJ2-7,TRBV20-1,.,TGCAGTGCTAGAAGGGCCGGGACTAGCGAGACCTACGAGCAGTACTTC,CSARRAGTSETYEQYF
.,TRBJ2-5,TRBV10-3,few,TGTGCCATCAGGAGATCACCGGGGGCGGAGACCCAGTACTTC,CAIRRSPGAETQYF
TRBD2,TRBJ2-4,TRBV9,.,TGTGCCAGCAGCGAGAGAGACCTAGCGGGAGGGAAAAACATTCAGTACTTC,CASSERDLAGGKNIQYF
TRBD1,TRBJ1-2,TRBV28,many,TGTGCCAGCAACTCCGGACAGGGCGGCTATGGCTACACCTTC,CASNSGQGGYGYTF
.,TRBJ2-1,TRBV6-1,.,TGTGCCAGCAGCCAAGGGTTGACTAGTCGGAATGAGCAGTTCTTC,CASSQGLTSRNEQFF
.,TRBJ1-1,TRBV6-1,few,TGTGCCAGCAGAGCAAGGGGAAGGTCCACTGAAGCTTTCTTT,CASRARGRSTEAFF
.,TRBJ2-1,TRBV30,.,TGTGCCTGGAGTGGTGCCCCTAGGGTGATCTTC,CAWSGAPRVIF
TRBD1,TRBJ2-7,TRBV2,few,TGTGCCAGCACCAAAGACAGGGGGCCCTCCTACGAGCAGTACTTC,CASTKDRGPSYEQYF
TRBD2,TRBJ2-1,TRBV20-1,.,TGCAGTGCCCCAGGAAGCGGGAGAATATATGAGCAGTTCTTC,CSAPGSGRIYEQFF
.,TRBJ1-1,TRBV6-5,.,TGTGCCAGCAGTTACAGGTCTGAAGCTTTCTTT,CASSYRSEAFF
.,TRBJ1-5,TRBV6-1,few,TGTGCCAGCAGTCCTCGGACGACTCGGGGCAATCAGCCCCAGCATTTT,CASSPRTTRGNQPQHF
.,TRBJ1-2,TRBV20-1,.,TGCAGTGCTAGAGATCTCCCTGGCTACACCTTC,CSARDLPGYTF
.,TRBJ1-2,TRBV24-1,.,TGTGCCACCAGTGATCCTGGGGACCCCAGGACTTTCGGCTACACCTTC,CATSDPGDPRTFGYTF
TRBD1,TRBJ2-7,TRBV12-3/TRBV12-4,few,TGTGCCAGCAGGTCTCGGGGACAGGGTCTCGACGAGCAGTACTTC,CASRSRGQGLDEQYF
TRBD1,TRBJ1-5,TRBV30,.,TGTGCCTGGAGTGTATCGGGGCAGGGGGGCAATCAGCCCCAGCATTTT,CAWSVSGQGGNQPQHF
TRBD2,TRBJ2-7,TRBV11-2,.,TGTGCCAGCAAACCGGGACTAGCGTCCTACGAGCAGTACTTC,CASKPGLASYEQYF
TRBD2,TRBJ2-7,TRBV29-1,.,TGCAGCGTTGGGGAAGCGGGAGGGCGGGAGCAGTACTTC,CSVGEAGGREQYF